This T cell receptor beta chain was recovered during a study of early T cells in non-severe SARS-CoV-2 infection. In its sample, this clonotype was seen a few times. With 5 bases removed from V and 0 bases from J, the gap between germline ends came to 11 bases. The CDR3 runs to 15 residues. Per germline, CDR1 MNHEY and CDR2 SMNVEV (reference sequence). TCRdb redid the calling of the 5' RACE reads with MiXCR, one entry per CDR3 protein. Of roughly 50,000 distinct CDR3 sequences listed, roughly 8.2% are singletons. V usage is TRBV27 and J usage is TRBJ1-5; a weak D match, TRBD1 (5 bases). This receptor was identified in an adult who was a healthcare worker with PCR-confirmed SARS-CoV-2 infection or an uninfected control (not recorded which). The source material was whole blood. CDR3 bases: TGTGCCAGCAGTCCGATGGGGGGTAGCAATCAGCCCCAGCATTTT. Translated: CASSPMGGSNQPQHF.